Included here is one T cell receptor (beta chain) sequence, with context. These data are taken from a study of blood T cell repertoires in COVID-19. Produced via immunoSEQ multiplex PCR; TCRdb's table is partial and in-frame only. This table has roughly 260,000 clones, around 86% appearing once. Trimming removed 6 bases from V and 2 bases from J; junction bases left unmatched: 5. The germline CDR1 and CDR2 sequences are MNHEY and SVGAGI. CDR3 size: 15 residues. The sequenced sample was peripheral blood. The gene calls are TRBV6-5 and TRBJ2-1, with 9 bases aligning to TRBD2. The receptor's source is a man between 40 and 49 years old who had recovered from COVID-19. CDR3: CASRLTSGTYNEQFF. In DNA, the CDR3 is TGTGCCAGCAGACTGACTAGCGGAACCTACAATGAGCAGTTCTTC.